Below, 20 T cell receptor beta chains from the same sample are listed, as sequenced in a study of T cells in localized non-small cell lung cancer. Repertoires were generated with immunoSEQ multiplex PCR, while TCRdb's copy carries only in-frame clones and drops some. The top ten hold roughly 7.2% of the sample, which has tens of thousands of clones, roughly 89% seen once. Here the sequenced sample was peripheral blood, taken before any cancer treatment. Source of these receptors: a woman aged 35 to 75 with stage I lung adenocarcinoma.

This clone came up once. This chain joins TRBV18 and TRBJ1-2, with TRBD1 as a possible D gene (5 bases). V lost 3 bases and J lost 2, with 13 bases in between. Germline CDR1 and CDR2: KGHSH and LQKENI. The CDR3 is made up of 15 amino acids. This CDR3 is CASSPGLQGNYGYTF. As DNA, the CDR3 is TGTGCCAGCTCACCTGGCCTGCAGGGCAACTATGGCTACACCTTC.

A single count supports this clone. The chain carries TRBV10-1 and TRBJ2-2; D is ambiguous. The germline V and J ends were trimmed by 4 bases and 1 base, with 10 bases remaining between them. Germline loops: CDR1 WNHNN, CDR2 SYGVQD (reference sequence). This CDR3 has 15 residues. CDR3 amino acids: CASSAFQLNTGELFF. CDR3 nucleotides: TGCGCCAGCAGTGCTTTTCAGTTGAACACCGGGGAGCTGTTTTTT.

This clone was detected only once. V and J are TRBV7-2 and TRBJ2-7; D is ambiguous. The CDR3 spans 11 residues. Trimming removed 5 bases from V and 1 base from J, with 3 bases in between. Germline V lookup: CDR1 SGHTA, CDR2 FQGNSA. In DNA, the CDR3 is TGTGCCAGCAGCCCTTCCTACGAGCAGTACTTC. Amino acids: CASSPSYEQYF.

The V gene is TRBV25-1, the J gene TRBJ1-6; TRBD1 aligns across 8 bases. Per the germline V gene, CDR1 is MGHDK and CDR2 is SYGVNS. This CDR3 has 14 residues. Trimming took 6 bases from V and 5 from J; bases not matched to a gene: 3. The CDR3 protein is CASSRDRNNSPLHF. CDR3 DNA sequence: TGTGCCAGCAGCCGGGACAGGAATAATTCACCCCTCCACTTT.

This clone was detected a few times. This rearrangement joins TRBV28 to TRBJ2-3; 9 bases agree with TRBD2. This CDR3 contains 15 residues. V gave up 8 bases and J gave up 1 base; unmatched junction bases: 7. Germline CDR1 MDHEN, CDR2 SYDVKM. The CDR3 DNA sequence: TGTGCCAGCGGATTTCAGCGGGGGGGCACAGATACGCAGTATTTT. Amino acids: CASGFQRGGTDTQYF. Looking up the rest from reference TRBV28 and TRBJ2-3 gives the full variable domain: DVKVTQSSRYLVKRTGEKVFLECVQDMDHENMFWYRQDPGLGLRLIYFSYDVKMKEKGDIPEGYSVSREKKERFSLILESASTNQTSMYLCASGFQRGGTDTQYFGPGTRLTVL.

CDR3 sequence reads: CASSQDVGGLGNQPQHF. Written as DNA, the CDR3 is TGTGCCAGCAGCCAAGACGTAGGGGGGTTGGGGAATCAGCCCCAGCATTTT. This chain uses TRBV4-2 with TRBJ1-5, with D possibly matching TRBD1 (6 bases). This CDR3 has 17 amino acids. Germline CDR1 and CDR2: LGHNA and YNFKEQ. Trimming shortened V by 0 bases and J by 4 bases, and 16 bases separated the two germline ends.

This chain uses TRBV2 with TRBJ1-2; D ambiguous. The CDR3 is 13 amino acids. Trimming removed 7 bases from V and 4 bases from J, with 13 bases in between. Germline CDR1 is SNHLY and CDR2 is FYNNEI. The CDR3 reads CASNPTATYGYTF. Here the CDR3 DNA reads TGTGCCAGCAACCCCACAGCGACCTATGGCTACACCTTC.

Within the sample, this clone is medium-sized. The chain links TRBV4-2 to TRBJ1-2; D not resolved. The CDR3 has 15 residues. CDR1 and CDR2 from the germline V gene are LGHNA and YNFKEQ. The germline V and J ends were trimmed by 1 base and 4 bases, with 13 bases remaining between them. The CDR3 DNA follows: TGTGCCAGCAGCCAAGGGGTGGAGGGCGGCTATGGCTACACCTTC. This translates into CASSQGVEGGYGYTF.

The chain carries TRBV11-3 and TRBJ1-5, with D maybe TRBD1 (6 bases). Germline V gives CDR1 SGHNT, CDR2 YENEEA. The CDR3 runs to 17 residues. Trimming left V 4 bases short and J 5 bases short, with 21 bases between. CDR3 sequence: CASSSKGQIEDHQPQHF. Written as DNA, the CDR3 is TGTGCCAGCAGCTCCAAAGGACAGATCGAGGACCATCAGCCCCAGCATTTT.

V gene TRBV4-1 combines with J gene TRBJ1-1; no clear D. The V gene's germline CDR1 is MGHRA and CDR2 YSYEKL. The V gene lost 2 bases and the J gene lost 0 bases, with 10 bases spanning the gap. This CDR3 has 15 residues. The CDR3 loop is CASSQLSPLNTEAFF. CDR3 coding DNA: TGCGCCAGCAGCCAACTCTCACCTCTGAACACTGAAGCTTTCTTT.

Only a few counts were recorded for this clone. The junction differs from germline at one of its ends, possibly a read error. In nucleotides, the CDR3 is TGCGCCAGCACAGGGGGGCCTAGAGATACGCGGTATTTT. Translated, it gives CASTGGPRDTRYF. The chain links TRBV4-1 to TRBJ2-3; possible D gene TRBD1, 7 bases. CDR1 is MGHRA, CDR2 YSYEKL, per germline. The CDR3 has 13 amino acids.

The V gene is TRBV2, the J gene TRBJ2-7; maybe TRBD2 (7 bases). CDR1 is SNHLY, CDR2 FYNNEI, per germline. This CDR3 is 14 amino acids long. V was pared by 0 bases and J by 6 bases, with 12 bases between. The CDR3 sequence: CASSEAGGAVEQYF. CDR3 sequence (DNA): TGTGCCAGCAGTGAAGCTGGGGGGGCTGTCGAGCAGTACTTC.

The chain has TRBV7-8 and TRBJ1-3; D unclear. The CDR3 spans 15 residues. Germline CDR1 is SGHVS and CDR2 is FQNEAQ. Trimming pared 5 bases from V and 5 bases from J, leaving 16 bases between. The CDR3 reads CASSLSPGTRNTIYF. Here the CDR3 DNA reads TGTGCCAGCAGCCTTAGCCCCGGCACCCGAAACACCATATATTTT.

This chain connects TRBV5-1 to TRBJ1-4; no definite D call. Deletions cut 0 bases from V and 2 bases from J, with 8 bases between. Per germline, CDR1 SGHRS and CDR2 YFSETQ. This CDR3 spans 15 amino acids. CDR3 nucleotide sequence: TGCGCCAGCAGCTTGGGGGGAGCGACTAATGAAAAACTGTTTTTT. Translated, it gives CASSLGGATNEKLFF.

The chain links TRBV7-2 to TRBJ2-7; D remains unclear. Per germline, CDR1 SGHTA and CDR2 FQGNSA. V was cut by 1 base and J by 4 bases, with 5 bases left in between. This CDR3 contains 12 residues. CDR3 region: CASSLVGYEQYF. Written as DNA, the CDR3 is TGTGCCAGCAGCTTAGTTGGATACGAGCAGTACTTC.

V gene TRBV5-4 combines with J gene TRBJ2-1; TRBD2 aligns across 8 bases. The CDR3 sequence is 16 residues long. The V segment lost 0 bases and the J segment 7 bases; nucleotides outside the gene matches: 9. Looked up from germline, CDR1 is SGHNT and CDR2 is YYREEE (reference sequence). The DNA of the CDR3 is TGTGCCAGCAGCTTGGCGATCGGGGGGGCGCGTAATGAGCAGTTCTTC. Translating gives CASSLAIGGARNEQFF. Supplemented by reference TRBV5-4 and TRBJ2-1, the full variable domain reads ETGVTQSPTHLIKTRGQQVTLRCSSQSGHNTVSWYQQALGQGPQFIFQYYREEENGRGNFPPRFSGLQFPNYSSELNVNALELDDSALYLCASSLAIGGARNEQFFGPGTRLTVL.

This chain links TRBV2 with TRBJ1-5; D is ambiguous. CDR1 and CDR2 (germline): SNHLY, FYNNEI. The CDR3 totals 14 residues. Trimming removed 8 bases from V and 0 bases from J, with 11 bases in between. The CDR3 reads CASWPGYSNQPQHF. In nucleotides, the CDR3 is TGTGCCAGCTGGCCGGGTTATAGCAATCAGCCCCAGCATTTT.

This sequence joins TRBV10-2 and TRBJ1-5, with D possibly TRBD1 on 5 matching bases. Germline-derived CDR1 and CDR2 are WSHSY and SAAADI. The CDR3 has 14 residues. V was pared by 5 bases and J by 6 bases, with 14 bases between. CDR3 sequence reads: CASSKGVTGQPQHF. CDR3 coding DNA: TGCGCCAGCAGTAAAGGGGTTACGGGTCAGCCCCAGCATTTT.

The chain recombines TRBV7-9 with TRBJ1-3; D gene ambiguous. The germline V gene has CDR1 SEHNR and CDR2 FQNEAQ (reference sequence). The CDR3 covers 14 residues. V lost 5 bases, J lost 4 bases, and 12 bases lay in between. In DNA form, the CDR3 reads TGTGCCAGCAGCGGCTGGGAGCACGGAAACACCATATATTTT. The encoded protein is CASSGWEHGNTIYF.

The CDR3 DNA is TGTGCCAGCAGCTTCTCGTGGCGGGGCTATGGCTACACCTTC. Residues: CASSFSWRGYGYTF. The chain carries TRBV7-9 and TRBJ1-2; D ambiguous. V lost 3 bases to trimming and J lost 4 bases, with 12 bases between them. From germline, CDR1 is SEHNR and CDR2 FQNEAQ (reference sequence). The CDR3 runs 14 residues.